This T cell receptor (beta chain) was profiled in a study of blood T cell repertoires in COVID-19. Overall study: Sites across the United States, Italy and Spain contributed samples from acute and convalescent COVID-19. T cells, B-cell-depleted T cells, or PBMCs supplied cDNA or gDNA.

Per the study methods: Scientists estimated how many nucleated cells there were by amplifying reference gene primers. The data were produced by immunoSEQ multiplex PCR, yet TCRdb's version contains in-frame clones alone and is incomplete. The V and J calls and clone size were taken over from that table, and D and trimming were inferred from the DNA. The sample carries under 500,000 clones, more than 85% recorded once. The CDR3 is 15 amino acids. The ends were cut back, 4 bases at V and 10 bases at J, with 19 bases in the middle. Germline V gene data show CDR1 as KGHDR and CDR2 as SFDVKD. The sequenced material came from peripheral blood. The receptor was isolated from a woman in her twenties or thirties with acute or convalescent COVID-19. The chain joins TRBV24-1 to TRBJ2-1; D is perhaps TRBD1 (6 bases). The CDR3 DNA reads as TGTGCCACCAGTGACCCGAGACAGGTAACAGAGGAGCAGTTCTTC. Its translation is CATSDPRQVTEEQFF.